A selection of T cell receptor beta chains follows, all from one sample in a study of blood T cells in healthy people across ages. Using its own MiXCR run on the 5' RACE reads, TCRdb lists one record per CDR3 protein. The sample lists 1.5 million to 2 million distinct CDR3 sequences, approximately 32% seen once, with around 11% in the top ten. The specimen sequenced was blood. The receptors were gathered from a woman in her twenties or thirties in good health. CDR3s include the opening cysteine and the closing phenylalanine or tryptophan. A D gene is named only where the DNA matches it firmly. Expanded clones are given a class, and other clones once, few, many or no size at all.

D: TRBD2
length: 15
size: many
J: TRBJ2-1
V: TRBV28
CDR3: CASSRSFGRAYEQFF
DNA: TGTGCCAGCAGTCGCAGTTTCGGGAGGGCGTATGAGCAGTTCTTC

D: TRBD2
length: 15
size: NA
J: TRBJ2-5
V: TRBV9
CDR3: CASSPRASGVETQYF
DNA: TGTGCCAGCAGCCCTCGGGCTAGCGGGGTTGAGACCCAGTACTTC

D: NA
length: 14
size: NA
J: TRBJ2-5
V: TRBV12-3/TRBV12-4
CDR3: CASSFLPSRSPQYF
DNA: TGTGCCAGCAGTTTTTTGCCCTCCAGGTCGCCCCAGTACTTC

D: NA
length: 14
size: NA
J: TRBJ2-5
V: TRBV6-1
CDR3: CASSEGLGRETQYF
DNA: TGTGCCAGCAGTGAGGGCCTCGGAAGGGAGACCCAGTACTTC

D: TRBD1
length: 15
size: once
J: TRBJ1-2
V: TRBV5-1
CDR3: CASSLGQGSNYGYTF
DNA: TGCGCCAGCAGCTTGGGACAGGGATCTAACTATGGCTACACCTTC

D: NA
length: 15
size: many
J: TRBJ1-2
V: TRBV6-2/TRBV6-3
CDR3: CASSYGQKINYGYTF
DNA: TGTGCCAGCAGTTACGGACAGAAAATTAACTATGGCTACACCTTC

D: NA
length: 11
size: NA
J: TRBJ2-3
V: TRBV20-1
CDR3: CSAGPSDTQYF
DNA: TGCAGTGCTGGGCCCTCAGATACGCAGTATTTT

D: TRBD2
length: 16
size: few
J: TRBJ2-1
V: TRBV4-2
CDR3: CASSHTLAGVYNEQFF
DNA: TGTGCCAGCAGCCATACTTTAGCGGGGGTATACAATGAGCAGTTCTTC

D: NA
length: 13
size: NA
J: TRBJ2-5
V: TRBV3-1
CDR3: CASSQGIGGMRYF
DNA: TGTGCCAGCAGCCAAGGCATAGGGGGAATGAGGTACTTC

D: NA
length: 15
size: few
J: TRBJ1-5
V: TRBV7-2
CDR3: CASSLFGHRGQPQHF
DNA: TGTGCCAGCAGCTTATTCGGACATAGGGGTCAGCCCCAGCATTTT

D: NA
length: 15
size: few
J: TRBJ2-7
V: TRBV15
CDR3: CATSDRGSGNHEQYF
DNA: TGTGCCACCAGCGACCGGGGTAGCGGAAACCACGAGCAGTACTTC

D: NA
length: 14
size: many
J: TRBJ1-5
V: TRBV20-1
CDR3: CSAQRGATDQPQHF
DNA: TGCAGTGCCCAGCGGGGGGCGACGGATCAGCCCCAGCATTTT

D: TRBD2
length: 16
size: NA
J: TRBJ2-3
V: TRBV27
CDR3: CASSIAGGPSTDTQYF
DNA: TGTGCCAGCAGTATAGCGGGAGGACCCAGCACAGATACGCAGTATTTT

D: NA
length: 15
size: NA
J: TRBJ1-2
V: TRBV7-2
CDR3: CASSLWALSGVGHTF
DNA: TGTGCCAGCAGCTTATGGGCCCTGTCAGGTGTTGGCCACACCTTC

D: TRBD2
length: 14
size: few
J: TRBJ2-4
V: TRBV29-1
CDR3: CSVSRVGQREEQYF
DNA: TGCAGCGTTTCCCGCGTGGGCCAGCGGGAGGAGCAGTACTTC

D: NA
length: 13
size: NA
J: TRBJ2-5
V: TRBV20-1
CDR3: CSAISSKGGTQYF
DNA: TGCAGTGCTATCTCCTCCAAAGGCGGGACCCAGTACTTC

D: NA
length: 15
size: NA
J: TRBJ2-3
V: TRBV4-1
CDR3: CASSSGPRSTDAQYF
DNA: TGCGCCAGCAGCTCCGGGCCCCGATCCACAGATGCGCAGTATTTT

D: NA
length: 16
size: few
J: TRBJ2-5
V: TRBV5-1
CDR3: CASSLAGPRLGETQYF
DNA: TGCGCCAGCAGCTTGGCCGGGCCTCGACTTGGAGAGACCCAGTACTTC

D: NA
length: 13
size: few
J: TRBJ2-7
V: TRBV4-2
CDR3: CASSQDATTEQYF
DNA: TGTGCCAGCAGCCAAGATGCGACAACTGAGCAGTACTTC

D: TRBD2
length: 18
size: NA
J: TRBJ2-3
V: TRBV27
CDR3: CASSRRLAGVGGTDTQYF
DNA: TGTGCCAGCAGTCGTCGACTAGCGGGAGTTGGAGGCACAGATACGCAGTATTTT

D: TRBD1
length: 13
size: many
J: TRBJ2-7
V: TRBV6-2/TRBV6-3
CDR3: CASRGQGPHEQYF
DNA: TGTGCCAGCAGAGGACAGGGTCCCCACGAGCAGTACTTC

D: NA
length: 11
size: few
J: TRBJ2-1
V: TRBV5-1
CDR3: CASSQRDEQFF
DNA: TGCGCCAGCAGCCAGAGAGATGAGCAGTTCTTC

D: NA
length: 19
size: many
J: TRBJ2-7
V: TRBV10-3
CDR3: CAISESGLGTRLDSYEQYF
DNA: TGTGCCATCAGTGAGTCCGGTTTGGGGACCCGACTGGACTCCTACGAGCAGTACTTC

D: TRBD1
length: 12
size: few
J: TRBJ1-1
V: TRBV29-1
CDR3: CSVRSGGTEAFF
DNA: TGCAGCGTCCGATCAGGGGGCACTGAAGCTTTCTTT

D: NA
length: 16
size: NA
J: TRBJ2-5
V: TRBV3-1
CDR3: CASSQDQARYVNEQYF
DNA: TGTGCCAGCAGCCAAGATCAGGCTAGGTACGTCAATGAGCAGTACTTC

D: TRBD1
length: 17
size: NA
J: TRBJ1-4
V: TRBV4-1
CDR3: CASSLSGTGDSDEKLFF
DNA: TGCGCCAGCAGCCTTTCCGGGACAGGGGATTCGGATGAAAAACTGTTTTTT

D: TRBD2
length: 15
size: few
J: TRBJ2-3
V: TRBV2
CDR3: CASSPGLESTDTQYF
DNA: TGTGCCAGCAGTCCTGGACTAGAAAGCACAGATACGCAGTATTTT

D: TRBD1
length: 15
size: few
J: TRBJ2-1
V: TRBV24-1
CDR3: CATSDPGQSYNEQFF
DNA: TGTGCCACCAGTGACCCGGGACAGTCATACAATGAGCAGTTCTTC

D: TRBD1
length: 13
size: NA
J: TRBJ2-3
V: TRBV20-1
CDR3: CSAGTGASDTQYF
DNA: TGCAGCGCCGGGACAGGGGCCTCAGATACGCAGTATTTT

D: NA
length: 15
size: NA
J: TRBJ2-5
V: TRBV10-2
CDR3: CATGEQTLLQETQYF
DNA: TGCGCCACCGGGGAACAAACATTGTTACAAGAGACCCAGTACTTC

D: NA
length: 14
size: NA
J: TRBJ1-5
V: TRBV27
CDR3: CASSFGPHNQPQHF
DNA: TGTGCCAGCAGTTTCGGCCCACACAATCAGCCCCAGCATTTT

D: NA
length: 15
size: NA
J: TRBJ2-7
V: TRBV10-1
CDR3: CARQNKRVPTCEQYF
DNA: TGCGCCAGGCAAAATAAAAGGGTCCCGACCTGCGAGCAGTACTTC

D: NA
length: 15
size: few
J: TRBJ2-1
V: TRBV27
CDR3: CASSLSWQSYNEQFF
DNA: TGTGCCAGCAGTTTATCGTGGCAGAGCTACAATGAGCAGTTCTTC

D: NA
length: 12
size: NA
J: TRBJ2-5
V: TRBV28
CDR3: CATSGTQETQYF
DNA: TGTGCCACCTCGGGCACCCAAGAGACCCAGTACTTC

D: NA
length: 15
size: many
J: TRBJ2-7
V: TRBV27
CDR3: CASSLGRGGPYEQYF
DNA: TGTGCCAGCAGTTTAGGGAGGGGGGGACCCTACGAGCAGTACTTC

D: NA
length: 13
size: NA
J: TRBJ2-7
V: TRBV28
CDR3: CASRRSSLYEQYF
DNA: TGTGCCAGCAGGCGATCCTCCCTCTACGAGCAGTACTTC

D: TRBD2
length: 18
size: NA
J: TRBJ2-5
V: TRBV30
CDR3: CAWSAGTSSAGPQETQYF
DNA: TGTGCCTGGAGTGCCGGGACTAGCTCCGCAGGCCCCCAAGAGACCCAGTACTTC

D: NA
length: 14
size: NA
J: TRBJ1-1
V: TRBV4-1
CDR3: CASSQDSGDTEAFF
DNA: TGCGCCAGCAGCCAAGATTCCGGAGACACTGAAGCTTTCTTT

D: NA
length: 12
size: NA
J: TRBJ2-2
V: TRBV7-3
CDR3: CACGAVTGELFF
DNA: TGTGCCTGTGGAGCGGTCACCGGGGAGCTGTTTTTT

D: TRBD1
length: 15
size: NA
J: TRBJ2-5
V: TRBV7-3
CDR3: CASSYTGGWGETQYF
DNA: TGTGCCAGCAGCTATACAGGGGGCTGGGGGGAGACCCAGTACTTC

D: TRBD1
length: 13
size: NA
J: TRBJ2-1
V: TRBV4-1
CDR3: CASSQRGGPEQFF
DNA: TGCGCCAGCAGCCAGAGAGGGGGCCCTGAGCAGTTCTTC

D: NA
length: 19
size: NA
J: TRBJ2-3
V: TRBV6-1
CDR3: CASSESGVLAGRLRDTRYF
DNA: TGTGCCAGCAGTGAATCAGGGGTTCTCGCGGGCCGCCTCAGGGATACGCGGTATTTT